The 30 T cell receptor beta chains below were found in one sample sequenced in a study of T cell repertoires in cytomegalovirus infection. Their cognate antigens are unknown. TCRdb re-derived calls from the reads in MiXCR, one entry per CDR3 protein. This table has fewer than 900,000 distinct CDR3 sequences, around 29% appearing once. The sequences come from cultured CD8+ T cells from PBMCs, collected from culture after CMV antigen stimulation. The receptor source for this set is a human donor in good health (CMV status not recorded). Some clones in this sample may be carry-over from other donors' samples.

The chain joins TRBV5-6 to TRBJ2-7; D may be TRBD1 (6 bases). CDR1 and CDR2 from the germline V gene are SGHDT and YYEEEE. The CDR3 loop spans 12 amino acids. V was clipped by 2 bases and J by 6 bases, with 9 bases between them. The CDR3 loop is CASSFPGVEQYF. DNA for the CDR3: TGTGCCAGCAGCTTCCCAGGGGTCGAGCAGTACTTC.

This clonotype appeared many times. The gene calls are TRBV7-2 and TRBJ2-1; D might be TRBD2 (7 bases). The V end lost 2 bases, the J end lost 0 bases, and 17 bases lay between the germline ends. The CDR3 loop spans 18 amino acids. CDR1 SGHTA and CDR2 FQGNSA come from the germline V gene. CDR3 sequence: CASSLMGGASSSYNEQFF. The CDR3 nucleotides read TGTGCCAGCAGCTTAATGGGGGGGGCCTCTAGCTCCTACAATGAGCAGTTCTTC.

V usage is TRBV7-9 and J usage is TRBJ1-5; no clear D. V lost 3 bases, J lost 5 bases, and 11 bases lay in between. CDR1 and CDR2 (germline): SEHNR, FQNEAQ (reference sequence). The CDR3 loop spans 14 amino acids. The DNA for the CDR3 is TGTGCCAGCAGCTTTGGTACACTAGATCAGCCCCAGCATTTT. Protein sequence: CASSFGTLDQPQHF.

J is TRBJ1-5 and V is TRBV19; tentatively, D is TRBD1 (5 bases). The CDR3 length is 15 residues. Germline CDR1 LNHDA, CDR2 SQIVND (reference sequence). The ends were cut back, 5 bases at V and 6 bases at J, with 17 bases in the middle. The CDR3 region has the DNA TGTGCCAGTAGTCATTTTGGGCAGGGAGGTCAGCCCCAGCATTTT. It encodes CASSHFGQGGQPQHF.

This clonotype has only a few counts. The V call is TRBV28, the J call TRBJ1-5, with D perhaps TRBD1 (5 bases). Germline V lookup: CDR1 MDHEN, CDR2 SYDVKM. Trimming stripped 4 bases from V and 4 bases from J, with 17 bases between. The CDR3 is made up of 16 amino acids. This CDR3 is CASSSSDSRKNQPQHF. The CDR3 DNA sequence: TGTGCCAGCAGTTCCTCCGACAGTAGGAAAAATCAGCCCCAGCATTTT.

A few counts support this clonotype. The chain combines TRBV7-8 with TRBJ1-1; D may be TRBD1 (6 bases). The germline V and J ends were trimmed by 3 bases and 1 base, with 12 bases remaining between them. This CDR3 has 15 amino acids. Looked up from germline, CDR1 is SGHVS and CDR2 is FQNEAQ. CDR3 sequence (DNA): TGTGCCAGCAGCTTCGGGGGCGCGAGGAACACTGAAGCTTTCTTT. Translation gives CASSFGGARNTEAFF.

This clonotype has only a few counts. J is TRBJ2-1 and V is TRBV6-1; tentative D call: TRBD2 (6 bases). Trimming removed 1 base at V and 4 bases at J, with 11 bases between. CDR1 MNHNS and CDR2 SASEGT come from the germline V gene. This CDR3 contains 15 residues. The CDR3 coding sequence is TGTGCCAGCAGTGAAGGGGGGGAGTCTTACAATGAGCAGTTCTTC. It specifies CASSEGGESYNEQFF.

J is TRBJ2-7 and V is TRBV29-1, with D possibly TRBD2 on 6 matching bases. Germline lookup yields CDR1 SQVTM and CDR2 ANQGSEA. CDR3 length equals 11 residues. Trimming shortened V by 7 bases and J by 3 bases, and 10 bases separated the two germline ends. The CDR3 DNA reads TGCAGCGCGGGGGACGACTACGAGCAGTACTTC. Translating it yields CSAGDDYEQYF.

The rearrangement joins TRBV5-1 to TRBJ1-1; maybe TRBD1 (6 bases). V gave up 4 bases and J gave up 0 bases, with 25 bases separating them. The CDR3 has 19 residues. Per germline, CDR1 SGHRS and CDR2 YFSETQ. In nucleotides, the CDR3 is TGCGCCAGCAGCCTACACCGTCCAATCTCAGGACAGCTGAACACTGAAGCTTTCTTT. Its protein product is CASSLHRPISGQLNTEAFF.

The chain is built from TRBV20-1 and TRBJ1-2, with a weak D call TRBD1 (5 bases). V lost 3 bases, J lost 3 bases, and 8 bases lay in between. This CDR3 has 12 residues. Germline V gives CDR1 DFQATT, CDR2 SNEGSKA (reference sequence). This CDR3 is CSASGGHYGYTF. For the CDR3, the DNA is TGCAGTGCTAGTGGGGGACACTATGGCTACACCTTC.

The V gene is TRBV6-5, the J gene TRBJ2-5; D may correspond to TRBD1 or TRBD2 (6 bases each). Germline values: CDR1 MNHEY, CDR2 SVGAGI. Trimming took 0 bases from V and 0 from J, leaving 20 bases between them. This CDR3 is built from 19 residues. CDR3 nucleotide sequence: TGTGCCAGCAGTTACTCAGTGGTGGGGGGCAGGGAGAACCAAGAGACCCAGTACTTC. This gives the protein CASSYSVVGGRENQETQYF.

The gene calls are TRBV6-2 or TRBV6-3 and TRBJ2-7, with 7 bases identical to TRBD2. The CDR3 is made up of 13 amino acids. V dropped 7 bases and J dropped 4; count of bases not matched to a gene: 7. Germline lookup yields CDR1 MNHEY and CDR2 SVGEGT. CDR3 region: CASNKDGRYEQYV. In DNA, the CDR3 is TGTGCCAGCAACAAGGACGGGAGGTACGAGCAGTACGTC.

This clonotype was detected a few times. The chain employs TRBV6-6 and TRBJ1-1; no definite D call. Trimming shortened V by 0 bases and J by 3 bases, and 5 bases separated the two germline ends. This CDR3 contains 13 residues. Per the germline V gene, CDR1 is MNHNY and CDR2 is SVGAGI (reference sequence). The CDR3 protein is CASSYSWDTEAFF. The CDR3 DNA reads as TGTGCCAGCAGTTACTCATGGGACACTGAAGCTTTCTTT.

This clonotype was counted a single time. The chain recombines TRBV20-1 with TRBJ2-5; 10 bases match TRBD1. The ends lost 3 bases at V and 5 bases at J; junction bases unmatched: 6. The germline V gene encodes CDR1 DFQATT and CDR2 SNEGSKA (reference sequence). The CDR3 extends over 14 amino acids. This chain's CDR3 is CSASAGQGSETQYF. The DNA of the CDR3 is TGCAGTGCTAGCGCGGGACAGGGGTCCGAGACCCAGTACTTC.

This clonotype was observed many times. The V gene is TRBV7-9, the J gene TRBJ1-1, with TRBD1 matching over 7 bases. CDR3 length: 14 amino acids. J gave up 3 bases and V 5 bases, and 6 bases lay outside the gene matches. The germline CDR1 and CDR2 sequences are SEHNR and FQNEAQ (reference sequence). CDR3 sequence reads: CASSPRGGDTEAFF. CDR3 nucleotides: TGTGCCAGCAGCCCCAGGGGGGGGGACACTGAAGCTTTCTTT. Complete variable domain (other parts from reference TRBV7-9 and TRBJ1-1): DTGVSQNPRHKITKRGQNVTFRCDPISEHNRLYWYRQTLGQGPEFLTYFQNEAQLEKSRLLSDRFSAERPKGSFSTLEIQRTEQGDSAMYLCASSPRGGDTEAFFGQGTRLTVV.

The chain recombines TRBV20-1 with TRBJ1-6; 7 bases agree with TRBD1. Germline V gene lookup returns CDR1 DFQATT and CDR2 SNEGSKA (reference sequence). The CDR3 runs 13 residues. V lost 7 bases, J lost 6 bases, and 6 bases stayed unmatched. The CDR3 DNA is TGCAGTGGGCAGGGACAGCTTAATTCACCCCTCCACTTT. Translating it yields CSGQGQLNSPLHF.

V usage is TRBV6-8 and J usage is TRBJ1-5; D is perhaps TRBD1 (5 bases). The CDR3 is 12 residues long. CDR1 is MNHGY and CDR2 is SAAAGT in the germline V gene. Trimming stripped 6 bases from V and 9 bases from J, with 12 bases between. The CDR3 here is CASRNRPPPQHF. The DNA of the CDR3 is TGTGCCAGCAGAAACAGGCCTCCGCCCCAGCATTTT.

This clonotype was detected only a few times. V usage is TRBV5-6 and J usage is TRBJ1-1, with D uncertain. The CDR3 is 14 residues long. The ends were cut back, 1 base at V and 4 bases at J, with 11 bases in the middle. Germline CDR1 reads SGHDT; CDR2 reads YYEEEE. The CDR3 bases are TGTGCCAGCAGCTTGCGTAGCAGATTCACTGAAGCTTTCTTT. This codes for CASSLRSRFTEAFF.

The chain recombines TRBV9 with TRBJ2-3; tentative D call: TRBD1 (6 bases). Germline V gene data show CDR1 as SGDLS and CDR2 as YYNGEE. The CDR3 has 14 residues. V lost 4 bases, J lost 6 bases, and 15 bases lay in between. For the CDR3, the DNA is TGTGCCAGCAGCCCGTGGGGGCAACCGGATACGCAGTATTTT. Translated: CASSPWGQPDTQYF.

This clonotype was observed a single time. The J gene is TRBJ2-5, the V gene TRBV9; D uncertain. The CDR3 is made up of 14 amino acids. Trimming pared 3 bases from V and 0 bases from J, leaving 9 bases between. Germline CDR1 is SGDLS and CDR2 is YYNGEE. The CDR3 coding sequence is TGTGCCAGCAGCGCTACCCGGTACCAAGAGACCCAGTACTTC. Translating gives CASSATRYQETQYF. The full variable domain, with the rest looked up from reference TRBV9 and TRBJ2-5, is DSGVTQTPKHLITATGQRVTLRCSPRSGDLSVYWYQQSLDQGLQFLIQYYNGEERAKGNILERFSAQQFPDLHSELNLSSLELGDSALYFCASSATRYQETQYFGPGTRLLVL.

The J gene is TRBJ2-1, the V gene TRBV4-2; the D gene is possibly TRBD1 (6 bases). This CDR3 region has 15 residues. Germline V gene data show CDR1 as LGHNA and CDR2 as YNFKEQ. V dropped 4 bases and J dropped 3 bases, with 13 bases sitting between them. The CDR3 sequence: CASSPPRGGYNEQFF. CDR3 coding DNA: TGTGCCAGCAGCCCCCCCCGAGGGGGCTACAATGAGCAGTTCTTC.

The rearrangement uses TRBV13 and TRBJ1-2, with 12 bases matching TRBD1. Germline V CDR1 and CDR2: PRHDT, FYEKMQ (reference sequence). V trimming: 5 bases; J trimming: 5 bases; junction bases outside the gene matches: 6. CDR3 size: 15 residues. The CDR3 DNA sequence: TGTGCCAGCAGCGCCGGGACAGGGGGCTTGTATGGCTACACCTTC. This codes for CASSAGTGGLYGYTF.

This clonotype was detected a few times. The chain joins TRBV7-9 to TRBJ1-2; D perhaps matches TRBD1 (5 bases). This CDR3 is 15 amino acids long. V shed 5 bases and J shed 2 bases, with 15 bases lying between them. Germline V CDR1 and CDR2: SEHNR, FQNEAQ (reference sequence). The CDR3 coding sequence is TGTGCCAGCAGCCCGGGACGTTTTTCCAACTATGGCTACACCTTC. This codes for CASSPGRFSNYGYTF. Filled out from reference TRBV7-9 and TRBJ1-2, the complete variable domain reads DTGVSQNPRHKITKRGQNVTFRCDPISEHNRLYWYRQTLGQGPEFLTYFQNEAQLEKSRLLSDRFSAERPKGSFSTLEIQRTEQGDSAMYLCASSPGRFSNYGYTFGSGTRLTVV.

This clonotype was detected only a few times. The chain carries TRBV7-6 and TRBJ2-5, with a weak D call TRBD1 (5 bases). Germline V gene data show CDR1 as SGHVS and CDR2 as FNYEAQ. There are 15 residues in the CDR3. V lost 5 bases and J 0 bases, leaving 13 bases between the germline ends. DNA for the CDR3: TGTGCCAGCAGCCGAAACAGCAGGGACCAAGAGACCCAGTACTTC. This translates into CASSRNSRDQETQYF.

This clonotype turned up a few times. J is TRBJ1-5 and V is TRBV28, with 10 nucleotides matching TRBD1. J was trimmed by 0 bases and V by 6 bases; bases with no gene match: 8. Looked up from germline, CDR1 is MDHEN and CDR2 is SYDVKM. The CDR3 extends over 17 amino acids. CDR3 bases: TGTGCCAGCAGACAGCCGGGACAGGGGATTAGCAATCAGCCCCAGCATTTT. This gives the protein CASRQPGQGISNQPQHF.

This clonotype was found a few times. J is TRBJ2-1 and V is TRBV6-1; TRBD2 matches 8 bases. The CDR3 is made up of 14 amino acids. Germline lookup yields CDR1 MNHNS and CDR2 SASEGT. J was trimmed by 6 bases and V by 8 bases; bases with no gene match: 9. CDR3 bases: TGTGCCAGCCGGGGGGGGCGGGAACGCAATGAGCAGTTCTTC. It encodes CASRGGRERNEQFF.

A few counts support this clonotype. This chain uses TRBV12-5 with TRBJ2-7, with 9 positions matching TRBD1. The ends lost 0 bases at V and 2 bases at J; junction bases unmatched: 5. Germline V gene sequence: CDR1 LGHNT, CDR2 FRNRAP. The CDR3 totals 16 residues. CDR3 nucleotides: TGTGCTAGTGGTTTGGTCCGGGACAGGGCCACCTACGAGCAGTACTTC. Encoded protein: CASGLVRDRATYEQYF.

J is TRBJ2-1 and V is TRBV27; D gene unclear. The CDR3 contains 13 residues. V shed 3 bases and J shed 7 bases, with 10 bases lying between them. From germline, CDR1 is MNHEY and CDR2 SMNVEV (reference sequence). The DNA for the CDR3 is TGTGCCAGCAGTTTCGGGTCGAGAAATGAGCAGTTCTTC. Protein sequence: CASSFGSRNEQFF.

A few counts support this clonotype. This CDR3 is CSVEGVAGYEQFF. The CDR3 DNA reads TGCAGCGTTGAAGGGGTAGCGGGGTATGAGCAGTTCTTC. The chain employs TRBV29-1 and TRBJ2-1; the match to TRBD2 covers 8 bases. CDR1 and CDR2 from the germline V gene are SQVTM and ANQGSEA. The trim removed 1 base at V and 8 bases at J, leaving 4 bases unmatched. The CDR3 runs to 13 residues.

This clonotype was seen ten or more times. DNA for the CDR3: TGTGCCAGCAGCTTCGGGGTCCCCTCCTACAATGAGCAGTTCTTC. Translation: CASSFGVPSYNEQFF. This chain joins TRBV7-2 and TRBJ2-1, with a tentative D call TRBD2 (5 bases). Germline CDR1 and CDR2: SGHTA and FQGNSA. Trimming left V 3 bases short and J 0 bases short, with 9 bases between. The CDR3 totals 15 residues. Together with reference TRBV7-2 and TRBJ2-1, the CDR3 gives the full variable domain: GAGVSQSPSNKVTEKGKDVELRCDPISGHTALYWYRQSLGQGLEFLIYFQGNSAPDKSGLPSDRFSAERTGGSVSTLTIQRTQQEDSAVYLCASSFGVPSYNEQFFGPGTRLTVL.